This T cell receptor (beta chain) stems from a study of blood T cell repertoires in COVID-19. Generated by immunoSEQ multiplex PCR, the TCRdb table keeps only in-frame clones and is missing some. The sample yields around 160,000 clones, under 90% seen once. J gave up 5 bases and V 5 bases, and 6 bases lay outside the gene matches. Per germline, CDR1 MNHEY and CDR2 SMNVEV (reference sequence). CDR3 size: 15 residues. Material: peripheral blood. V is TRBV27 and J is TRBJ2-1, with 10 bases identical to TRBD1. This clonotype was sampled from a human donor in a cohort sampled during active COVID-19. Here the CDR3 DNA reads TGTGCCAGCAGTCCTGGGACAGGGGCCAACAATGAGCAGTTCTTC. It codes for CASSPGTGANNEQFF.